The 11 T cell receptor beta chains given below trace back to one sample, sequenced in a study of blood T cell repertoires in COVID-19. TCRdb keeps only in-frame clones here, not all; method: immunoSEQ multiplex PCR. The top ten clones hold over 2.5% of a sample with about 51,000 clones, roughly 90% of them seen once. The sequenced sample was peripheral blood. The source of these receptors is a man in his forties or fifties with active COVID-19.

The chain joins TRBV15 to TRBJ2-4; tentative D call: TRBD2 (7 bases). This CDR3 contains 14 residues. The germline CDR1 and CDR2 sequences are LNHNV and YYDKDF (reference sequence). V was trimmed by 6 bases and J by 5 bases, leaving 14 bases between them. The CDR3 sequence: CATRGRGEENIQYF. The CDR3 coding sequence is TGTGCCACCAGGGGGAGGGGGGAGGAAAACATTCAGTACTTC.

The J gene is TRBJ1-5, the V gene TRBV19, with TRBD1 matching over 8 bases. Germline lookup yields CDR1 LNHDA and CDR2 SQIVND (reference sequence). J gave up 0 bases and V 5 bases, and 3 bases lay outside the gene matches. CDR3 length: 15 amino acids. For the CDR3, the DNA is TGTGCCAGTAGTGTGACAGGGGTTAGCAATCAGCCCCAGCATTTT. Translation gives CASSVTGVSNQPQHF.

The V and J genes are TRBV12-2 and TRBJ1-1. TRBV12-2 corresponds to a pseudogene. The CDR3 consists of 14 residues. As DNA, the CDR3 is TGTGCAAGTCGCTTAGTAGATCGGGTTCCTGAAGCTTTCTTT. It encodes CASRLVDRVPEAFF.

V is TRBV7-2 and J is TRBJ2-3; D not certain. The CDR3 runs 12 residues. CDR1 and CDR2 (germline): SGHTA, FQGNSA. V was shortened by 1 base and J by 6 bases, with 5 bases between the two germline ends. The CDR3 here is CASSLVADTQYF. The CDR3 region has the DNA TGTGCCAGCAGCTTAGTAGCCGATACGCAGTATTTT.

The sample holds one count of this clone. The gene calls are TRBV9 and TRBJ1-1, with D unresolved. CDR1 and CDR2 from the germline V gene are SGDLS and YYNGEE. Trimming removed 1 base from V and 5 bases from J, with 3 bases in between. This CDR3 has 11 amino acids. CDR3 DNA: TGTGCCAGCAGCGTACGGACTGAAGCTTTCTTT. Amino acids: CASSVRTEAFF.

CDR3 protein: CASSESESAHSPLHF. CDR3 sequence (DNA): TGTGCCAGCAGTGAATCTGAGAGCGCCCATTCACCCCTCCACTTT. The chain carries TRBV2 and TRBJ1-6; D is unclear. This CDR3 contains 15 residues. Per germline, CDR1 SNHLY and CDR2 FYNNEI. Deletions cut 2 bases from V and 8 bases from J, with 13 bases between.

V and J are TRBV24-1 and TRBJ2-5; possibly TRBD1 for D (5 bases). Trimming pared 2 bases from V and 2 bases from J, leaving 11 bases between. Germline loops: CDR1 KGHDR, CDR2 SFDVKD. CDR3 length equals 15 residues. The CDR3 region is CATSDSRARQETQYF. The CDR3 region has the DNA TGTGCCACCAGTGATTCCAGGGCGAGGCAAGAGACCCAGTACTTC.

This clone has just one count. The J gene is TRBJ2-2, the V gene TRBV7-9, with 8 bases aligning to TRBD2. Germline V lookup: CDR1 SEHNR, CDR2 FQNEAQ (reference sequence). The trim removed 2 bases at V and 3 bases at J, leaving 14 bases unmatched. The length of the CDR3 is 19 residues. The CDR3 loop reads CASSLKGFGASGYTGELFF. The CDR3 DNA sequence: TGTGCCAGCAGCTTAAAGGGATTTGGAGCTAGCGGGTACACCGGGGAGCTGTTTTTT.

The chain couples TRBV11-2 to TRBJ2-5; weak D call: TRBD2 (5 bases). The CDR3 extends over 16 amino acids. V was cut by 7 bases and J by 0 bases, with 18 bases left in between. Looked up from germline, CDR1 is SGHAT and CDR2 is FQNNGV. CDR3 loop: CASNSRASRYQETQYF. The CDR3 nucleotides are TGTGCCAGCAACTCGAGGGCCAGCCGATACCAAGAGACCCAGTACTTC.

This rearrangement joins TRBV2 to TRBJ2-5; TRBD2 agrees at 10 bases. Germline loops: CDR1 SNHLY, CDR2 FYNNEI. The V segment lost 8 bases and the J segment 4 bases; nucleotides outside the gene matches: 10. The CDR3 loop spans 15 amino acids. CDR3 loop: CASLKTAGGIETQYF. The CDR3 DNA reads as TGTGCCAGCCTCAAAACAGCGGGAGGGATAGAGACCCAGTACTTC. Full variable domain (remainder filled in from reference TRBV2 and TRBJ2-5): EPEVTQTPSHQVTQMGQEVILRCVPISNHLYFYWYRQILGQKVEFLVSFYNNEISEKSEIFDDQFSVERPDGSNFTLKIRSTKLEDSAMYFCASLKTAGGIETQYFGPGTRLLVL.

This clone has only one observation. The chain recombines TRBV7-9 with TRBJ1-1; D is unresolved. V shed 6 bases and J shed 1 base, with 6 bases lying between them. This CDR3 contains 12 residues. Germline V gene data show CDR1 as SEHNR and CDR2 as FQNEAQ (reference sequence). This chain's CDR3 is CASSSKNTEAFF. DNA of the CDR3: TGTGCCAGCAGTTCTAAGAACACTGAAGCTTTCTTT. The full variable domain, its missing parts supplied by reference TRBV7-9 and TRBJ1-1, is DTGVSQNPRHKITKRGQNVTFRCDPISEHNRLYWYRQTLGQGPEFLTYFQNEAQLEKSRLLSDRFSAERPKGSFSTLEIQRTEQGDSAMYLCASSSKNTEAFFGQGTRLTVV.